This T cell receptor beta chain emerged from a study of shared clonotypes between healthy human individuals. V was cut by 4 bases and J by 2 bases, with 11 bases left in between. Germline V CDR1 and CDR2: MDHEN, SYDVKM. The CDR3 has 14 amino acids. The study, taken as a whole, reports: Compared with memory subsets, naive subsets generally had larger estimated richness.

Genomic DNA from each subset was divided evenly over several immunoSEQ plates. TCRdb's table, derived via immunoSEQ multiplex PCR, lists solely in-frame clones and lacks some. The profile shows about 2.2 million clones, 85% to 95% of them singletons. A note on this clone: What it recognizes is unknown.

In the naive CD8 group, cells lacked CD45RO and were positively selected for CCR7, so terminally differentiated effector memory CD45RA+ cells were left out. The sequence came from a man between 18 and 35 years old in good health. Some clones in this sample may be carry-over from other donors' samples. Sequenced material: naive CD8+ T cells from PBMCs. The chain combines TRBV28 with TRBJ2-5; D not certain. The CDR3 spells CASSSAFIQETQYF. In DNA, the CDR3 is TGTGCCAGCAGTTCCGCCTTTATACAAGAGACCCAGTACTTC.